This is a list of T cell receptor beta chains from one sample in a study of blood T cell repertoires in COVID-19. The protocol was immunoSEQ multiplex PCR, while the TCRdb copy is restricted to in-frame clones and leaves out a portion. The repertoire holds some 290,000 clones, with around 90% as singletons. The material sequenced was peripheral blood. Source of these receptors: a woman aged 45-65 years who had recovered from COVID-19. Both conserved end residues are part of each CDR3. The order of the fields is clone size, D gene, V gene, J gene, CDR3 DNA, CDR3 protein. D genes are given only for firm matches. Rows may omit the clone size; those that give it use once, few, many or a size class.

abundance: few
d_gene: -
v_gene: TRBV12-5
j_gene: TRBJ2-7
CDR3nt: TGTGCTAGTGGTCTGTTGGGAGGAGCCTACGAGCAGTACTTC
CDR3aa: CASGLLGGAYEQYF

abundance: -
d_gene: TRBD1
v_gene: TRBV12-5
j_gene: TRBJ2-7
CDR3nt: TGTGCTAGTGGTTGGGACAGGGTTCTCTACGAGCAGTACTTC
CDR3aa: CASGWDRVLYEQYF

abundance: few
d_gene: -
v_gene: TRBV6-5
j_gene: TRBJ2-3
CDR3nt: TGTGCCAGCAGTTACATGGCCACAGATACGCAGTATTTT
CDR3aa: CASSYMATDTQYF

abundance: -
d_gene: TRBD1
v_gene: TRBV4-3
j_gene: TRBJ2-7
CDR3nt: TGCGCCAGCAGCCAGAGGGGACAGGGGAACTACGAGCAGTACTTC
CDR3aa: CASSQRGQGNYEQYF

abundance: -
d_gene: TRBD1
v_gene: TRBV6-2/TRBV6-3
j_gene: TRBJ1-1
CDR3nt: TGTGCCAGCAGTTACCTAGACAGGGGGACTGAAGCTTTCTTT
CDR3aa: CASSYLDRGTEAFF

abundance: -
d_gene: -
v_gene: TRBV7-9
j_gene: TRBJ2-3
CDR3nt: TGTGCCAGCAGCTTTAGGGGCGGGGTCGCCACAGATACGCAGTATTTT
CDR3aa: CASSFRGGVATDTQYF

abundance: -
d_gene: -
v_gene: TRBV5-1
j_gene: TRBJ2-1
CDR3nt: TGCGCCAGCAGACCAATGAGCTCCTACAATGAGCAGTTCTTC
CDR3aa: CASRPMSSYNEQFF

abundance: -
d_gene: TRBD1
v_gene: TRBV7-2
j_gene: TRBJ2-5
CDR3nt: TGTGCCAGCAGCGTACAGGGGTCAGGGGAGACCCAGTACTTC
CDR3aa: CASSVQGSGETQYF

abundance: -
d_gene: TRBD1
v_gene: TRBV5-1
j_gene: TRBJ2-5
CDR3nt: TGCGCCAGCAGCTCGCACGGGACAGGGTTGAACGCAGAGACCCAGTACTTC
CDR3aa: CASSSHGTGLNAETQYF

abundance: -
d_gene: -
v_gene: TRBV6-5
j_gene: TRBJ1-5
CDR3nt: TGTGCCAGCAGTCCGCAGGGCTTTAGCAATCAGCCCCAGCATTTT
CDR3aa: CASSPQGFSNQPQHF